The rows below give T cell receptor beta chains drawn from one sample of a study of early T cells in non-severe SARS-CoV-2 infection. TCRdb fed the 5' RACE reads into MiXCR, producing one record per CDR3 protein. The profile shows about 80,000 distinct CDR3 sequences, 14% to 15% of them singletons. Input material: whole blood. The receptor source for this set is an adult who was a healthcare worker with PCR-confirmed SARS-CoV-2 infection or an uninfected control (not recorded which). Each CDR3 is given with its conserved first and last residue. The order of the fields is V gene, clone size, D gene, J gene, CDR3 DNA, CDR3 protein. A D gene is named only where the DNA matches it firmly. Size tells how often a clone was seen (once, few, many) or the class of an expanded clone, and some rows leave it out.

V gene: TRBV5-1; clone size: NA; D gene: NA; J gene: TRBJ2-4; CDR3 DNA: TGCGCCAGCAGCTTGGCAGAATGGGGGAGCATTCAGTACTTC; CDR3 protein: CASSLAEWGSIQYF
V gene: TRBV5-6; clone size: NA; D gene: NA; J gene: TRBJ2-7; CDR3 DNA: TGTGCCAGCAGCTTGATCCAGGCTGAGCAGTACTTC; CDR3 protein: CASSLIQAEQYF
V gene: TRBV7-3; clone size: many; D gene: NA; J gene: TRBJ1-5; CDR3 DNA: TGTGCCAGCAGCCCCCCGGGACAAACATCTTATAGCAATCAGCCCCAGCATTTT; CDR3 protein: CASSPPGQTSYSNQPQHF
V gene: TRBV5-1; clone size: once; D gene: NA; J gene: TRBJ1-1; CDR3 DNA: TGCGCCAGCATCCTGAACCAGGGTTCCGCTTTCTTT; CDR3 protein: CASILNQGSAFF
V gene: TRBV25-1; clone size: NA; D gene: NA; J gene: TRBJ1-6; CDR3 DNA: TGTGCCAGCAGTGAATCTCGGGCACACCATAATTCACCCCTCCACTTT; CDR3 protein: CASSESRAHHNSPLHF
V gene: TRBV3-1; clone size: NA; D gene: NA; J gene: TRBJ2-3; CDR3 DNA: TGTGCCAGCAGCCAAGATCGGGGGGCCGTCACAGATACGCAGTATTTT; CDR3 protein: CASSQDRGAVTDTQYF
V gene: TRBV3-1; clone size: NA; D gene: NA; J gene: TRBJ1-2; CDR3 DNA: TGTGCCAGCAGCCAAGAACGGTACTATGGCTACACCTTC; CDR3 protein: CASSQERYYGYTF
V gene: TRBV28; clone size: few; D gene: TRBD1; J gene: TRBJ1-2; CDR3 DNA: TGTGCCAGCAGTACAGGGGGCTATGGCTACACCTTC; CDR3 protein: CASSTGGYGYTF
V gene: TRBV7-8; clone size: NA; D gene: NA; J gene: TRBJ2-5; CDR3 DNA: TGTGCCAGCAGCTTACTTCCAGGCGCCCCCCAAGAGACCCAGTACTTC; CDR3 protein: CASSLLPGAPQETQYF
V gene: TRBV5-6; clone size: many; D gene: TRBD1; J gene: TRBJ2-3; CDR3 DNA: TGTGCCAGCAGCTTGCGGGACAGGTGGGAGTCAGATACGCAGTATTTT; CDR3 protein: CASSLRDRWESDTQYF
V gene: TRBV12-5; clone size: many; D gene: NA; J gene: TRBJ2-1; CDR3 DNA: TGTGCTAGTGGCCGCCAAACAGGGTTATTCAATGAGCAGTTCTTC; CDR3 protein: CASGRQTGLFNEQFF
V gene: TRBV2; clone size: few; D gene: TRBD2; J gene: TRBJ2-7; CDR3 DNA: TGTGCCAGCAGCCCCTTAGCGGGGGGGCTCGGCGAGCAGTACTTC; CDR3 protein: CASSPLAGGLGEQYF
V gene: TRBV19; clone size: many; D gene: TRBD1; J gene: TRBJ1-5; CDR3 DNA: TGTGCCAGTAGTATTGAGGGGGCGGCGTGGCAGCCCCAGCATTTT; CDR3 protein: CASSIEGAAWQPQHF
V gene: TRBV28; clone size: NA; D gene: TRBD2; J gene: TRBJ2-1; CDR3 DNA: TGTGCCAGCAGCCGCGGGACTAGCGGTCTCTCCTACAATGAGCAGTTCTTC; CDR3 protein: CASSRGTSGLSYNEQFF
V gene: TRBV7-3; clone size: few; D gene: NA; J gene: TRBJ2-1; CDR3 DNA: TGTGCCAGCAGCGTTGATGTGGGTGAGCAGTTCTTC; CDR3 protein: CASSVDVGEQFF
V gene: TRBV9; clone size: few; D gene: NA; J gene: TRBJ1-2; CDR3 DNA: TGTGCCAGCAGCGTAGATCAGGGCGCTAACTATGGCTACACCTTC; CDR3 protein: CASSVDQGANYGYTF
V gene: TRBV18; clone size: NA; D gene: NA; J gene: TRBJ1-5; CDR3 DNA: TGTGCCAGCTCCCCAGACAGATACAATCAGCCCCAGCATTTT; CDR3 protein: CASSPDRYNQPQHF
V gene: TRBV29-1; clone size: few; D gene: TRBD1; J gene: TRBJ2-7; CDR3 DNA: TGTAGCGGGGGACAGGGGGCGAACGAGCAGTACTTC; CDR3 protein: CSGGQGANEQYF
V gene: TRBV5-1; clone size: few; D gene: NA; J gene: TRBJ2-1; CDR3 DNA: TGCGCCAGCAGCTTGGGGGCGAGACTTTTCAACAATGAGCAGTTCTTC; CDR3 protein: CASSLGARLFNNEQFF
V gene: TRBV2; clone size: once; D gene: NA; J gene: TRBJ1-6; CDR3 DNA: TGTGCCAGCAGTGCAGGGAATTTAAATTCACCCCTCCACTTT; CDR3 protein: CASSAGNLNSPLHF
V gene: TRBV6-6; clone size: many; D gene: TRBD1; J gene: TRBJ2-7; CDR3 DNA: TGTGCCAGCAGTAAAACCGGGACAGGAGATGGTGAGCAGTACTTC; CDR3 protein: CASSKTGTGDGEQYF
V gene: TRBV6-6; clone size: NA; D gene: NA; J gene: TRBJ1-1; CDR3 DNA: TGTGCCAGCAGTACGGTGGAGGGGGTGACGAACACTGAAGCTTTCTTT; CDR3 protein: CASSTVEGVTNTEAFF
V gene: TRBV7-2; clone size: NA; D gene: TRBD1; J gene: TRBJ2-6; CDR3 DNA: TGTGCCAGCAGCACCCGACAGGGCACTGGGGCCAACGTCCTGACTTTC; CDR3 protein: CASSTRQGTGANVLTF
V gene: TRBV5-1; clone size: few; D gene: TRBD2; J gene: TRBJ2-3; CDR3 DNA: TGCGCCAGCAGCTTCTCCCTAGCGGGAGAATCGAGCACAGATACGCAGTATTTT; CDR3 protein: CASSFSLAGESSTDTQYF
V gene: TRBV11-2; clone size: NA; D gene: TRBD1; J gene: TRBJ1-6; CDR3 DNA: TGTGCCAGCAGCTTAAGGGGGACAGTTAATTCACCCCTCCACTTT; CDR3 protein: CASSLRGTVNSPLHF
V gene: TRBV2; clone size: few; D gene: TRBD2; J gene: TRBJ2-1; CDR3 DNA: TGTGCCAGCAGTGAAATACTAGCGGGGGGCGATGAGCAGTTCTTC; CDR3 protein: CASSEILAGGDEQFF
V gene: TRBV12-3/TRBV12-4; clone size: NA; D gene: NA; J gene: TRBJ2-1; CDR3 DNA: TGTGCCAGCAGTTTATGGGGGCAGGGCACCGGCAATGAGCAGTTCTTC; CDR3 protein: CASSLWGQGTGNEQFF
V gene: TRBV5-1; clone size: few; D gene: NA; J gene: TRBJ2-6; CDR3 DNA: TGCGCCAGCAGCTTGGCGGCGCGGAGTGGGGCCAACGTCCTGACTTTC; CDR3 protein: CASSLAARSGANVLTF
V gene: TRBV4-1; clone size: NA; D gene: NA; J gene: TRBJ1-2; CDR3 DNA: TGCGCCAGCAGCCAAGATCGATACTATGGCTACACCTTC; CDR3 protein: CASSQDRYYGYTF
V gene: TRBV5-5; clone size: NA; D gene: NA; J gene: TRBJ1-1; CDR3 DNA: TGTGCCAGCAGCCCCGCCGGACAGCTGAACACTGAAGCTTTCTTT; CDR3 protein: CASSPAGQLNTEAFF
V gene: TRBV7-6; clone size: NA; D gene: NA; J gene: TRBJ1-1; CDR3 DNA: TGTGCCAGCAGCTTAGAACAGAACACTGAAGCTTTCTTT; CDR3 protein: CASSLEQNTEAFF
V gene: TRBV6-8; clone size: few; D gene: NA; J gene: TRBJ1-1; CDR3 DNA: TGTGCCAGCAAAGTTTCTGGGGTTGAAGTTTTCTTT; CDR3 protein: CASKVSGVEVFF
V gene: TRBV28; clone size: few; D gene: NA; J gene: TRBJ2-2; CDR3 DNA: TGTGCCAGCAGTGACCTGGCTCCAGGGGACACCGGGGAGCTGTTTTTT; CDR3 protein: CASSDLAPGDTGELFF
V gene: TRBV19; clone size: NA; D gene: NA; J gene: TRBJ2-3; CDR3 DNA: TGTGCCAGTAGTAAAGGGGGGCCCCTAGATACGCAGTATTTT; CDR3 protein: CASSKGGPLDTQYF
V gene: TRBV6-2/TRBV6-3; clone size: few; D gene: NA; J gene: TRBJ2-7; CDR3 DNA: TGTGCCAGCAAGGCGGACAGCCGCTTGGGCGAGCAGTACTTC; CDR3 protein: CASKADSRLGEQYF
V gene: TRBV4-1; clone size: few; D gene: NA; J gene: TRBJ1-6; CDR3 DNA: TGCGCCAGCAGCCAAGGGCAGGGAATTCGGAATTCACCCCTCCACTTT; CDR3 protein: CASSQGQGIRNSPLHF
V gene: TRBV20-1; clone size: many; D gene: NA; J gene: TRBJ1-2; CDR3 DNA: TGCAGTGCCACTAATCACAGGGCCAACTATGGCTACACCTTC; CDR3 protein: CSATNHRANYGYTF
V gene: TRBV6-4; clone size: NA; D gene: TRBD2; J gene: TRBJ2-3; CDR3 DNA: TGTGCCAGCAGAGCAGCGGGGGTCACAGATACGCAGTATTTT; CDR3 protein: CASRAAGVTDTQYF
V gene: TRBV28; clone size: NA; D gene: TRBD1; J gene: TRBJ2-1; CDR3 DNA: TGTGCCAGCAGTGGGGACAGGGAATACTACAATGAGCAGTTCTTC; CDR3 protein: CASSGDREYYNEQFF
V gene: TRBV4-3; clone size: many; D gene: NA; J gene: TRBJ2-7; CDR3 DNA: TGCGCCAGCAGCCAAGATACCGACTACGAGCAGTACTTC; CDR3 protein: CASSQDTDYEQYF
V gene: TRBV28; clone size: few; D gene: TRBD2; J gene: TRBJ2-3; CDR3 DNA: TGTGCCAGCAGGTGGGGGGGACTAGCGGGGAGCTATGCGCAGTATTTT; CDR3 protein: CASRWGGLAGSYAQYF
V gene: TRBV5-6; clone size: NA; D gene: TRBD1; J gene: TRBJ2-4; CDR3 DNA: TGTGCCAGCAGGCCCAGGGGGCGCAAGGCCAAAAACATTCAGTACTTC; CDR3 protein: CASRPRGRKAKNIQYF
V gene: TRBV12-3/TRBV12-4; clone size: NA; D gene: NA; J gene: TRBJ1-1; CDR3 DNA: TGTGCCAGCAGTGGATGGACGGACGGGGACCCTGAAGCTTTCTTT; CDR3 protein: CASSGWTDGDPEAFF
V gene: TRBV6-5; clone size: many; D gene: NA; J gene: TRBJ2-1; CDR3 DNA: TGTGCCAGCAGTTACTCACCGGGGAGCTCCTACAATGAGCAGTTCTTC; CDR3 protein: CASSYSPGSSYNEQFF
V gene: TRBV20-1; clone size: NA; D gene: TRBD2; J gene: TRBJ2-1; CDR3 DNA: TGCAGTGCTAGGGTGCTAGCGGGGGGGCGGAGTGAGCAGTTCTTC; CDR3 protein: CSARVLAGGRSEQFF
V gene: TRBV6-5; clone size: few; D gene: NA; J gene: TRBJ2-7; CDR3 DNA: TGTGCCAGCACGAGGGGGGAAGCCTACGAGCAGTACTTC; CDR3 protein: CASTRGEAYEQYF
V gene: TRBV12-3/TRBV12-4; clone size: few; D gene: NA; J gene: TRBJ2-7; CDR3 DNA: TGTGCCAGCAGCTTGAACTATTACTACGAGCAGTACTTC; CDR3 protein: CASSLNYYYEQYF
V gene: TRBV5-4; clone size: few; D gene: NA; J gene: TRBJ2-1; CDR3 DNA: TGTGCCAGCAGCTTGACCAGAAACAATGAGCAGTTCTTC; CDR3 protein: CASSLTRNNEQFF